This passage covers 5 T cell receptor beta chains from one sample sequenced in a study of T cells in Graves' hyperthyroidism and ophthalmopathy. Amplification of TCR beta CDR3 regions was performed using RNA transcripts as template. The TCR CDR3 first-round RT-PCR relied on the HTBI primer set. TCRdb independently ran MiXCR on the multiplex PCR reads; one entry per CDR3 protein. The table shows about 770,000 distinct CDR3 sequences, with roughly a sixth occurring only once. Sequencing was carried out using blood. The receptor source for this set is a woman in her 50s with Graves' hyperthyroidism that later progressed to Graves' ophthalmopathy.

The chain uses TRBV20-1 and TRBJ1-4, with 7 bases lining up with TRBD1. The J segment lost 0 bases and the V segment lost 6 bases, leaving 7 bases of the junction unmatched. The germline gives CDR1 DFQATT, CDR2 SNEGSKA (reference sequence). The CDR3 is 15 residues long. Written as DNA, the CDR3 is TGCAGTGCGCGGCCCGGACAGGCAACTAATGAAAAACTGTTTTTT. Residues: CSARPGQATNEKLFF.

The V gene is TRBV9, the J gene TRBJ2-1, with D possibly being TRBD2 (6 bases). The CDR3 totals 16 residues. Trimming took 0 bases from V and 8 from J, leaving 18 bases between them. CDR1 is SGDLS and CDR2 is YYNGEE in the germline V gene. This chain's CDR3 is CASSVGGPWRVDEQFF. The CDR3 DNA is TGTGCCAGCAGCGTAGGAGGCCCTTGGAGGGTCGATGAGCAGTTCTTC.

V is TRBV24-1 and J is TRBJ1-6, with 8 bases identical to TRBD1. Germline CDR1 is KGHDR and CDR2 is SFDVKD. This CDR3 is built from 13 residues. J was trimmed by 7 bases and V by 9 bases; bases with no gene match: 4. This CDR3 is CATSDRGNSPLHF. For the CDR3, the DNA is TGTGCCACCTCCGACAGGGGAAATTCACCCCTCCACTTT.

The chain recombines TRBV19 with TRBJ2-2; TRBD1 or TRBD2 may be the D gene (5 bases each). Looked up from germline, CDR1 is LNHDA and CDR2 is SQIVND (reference sequence). V was pared by 7 bases and J by 4 bases, with 16 bases between. The CDR3 totals 15 residues. For the CDR3, the DNA is TGTGCCAGTACCCCATGGGGACGGACCACCGGGGAGCTGTTTTTT. This encodes CASTPWGRTTGELFF.

This clonotype was seen many times. This chain links TRBV3-1 with TRBJ2-3, with TRBD2 matching 8 bases. Germline lookup yields CDR1 LGHDT and CDR2 YNNKEL (reference sequence). The junction had 6 bases not matched to a gene; V was cut back by 0 bases and J by 4 bases. The CDR3 is 16 amino acids. The CDR3, as DNA: TGTGCCAGCAGCCAAGACCCCGGGGGGGCGGCAGATACGCAGTATTTT. Its protein product is CASSQDPGGAADTQYF.